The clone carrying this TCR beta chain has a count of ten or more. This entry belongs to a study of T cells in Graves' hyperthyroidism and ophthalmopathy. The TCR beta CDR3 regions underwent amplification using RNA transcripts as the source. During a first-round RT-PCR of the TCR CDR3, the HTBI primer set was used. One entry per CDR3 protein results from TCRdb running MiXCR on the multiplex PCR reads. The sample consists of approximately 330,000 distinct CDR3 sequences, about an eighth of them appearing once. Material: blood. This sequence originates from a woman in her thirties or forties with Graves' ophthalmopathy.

The CDR3 loop is CASSLEGANYGYTF. The CDR3 DNA sequence: TGTGCCAGCAGCTTAGAGGGAGCTAACTATGGCTACACCTTC. The chain couples TRBV7-9 to TRBJ1-2; the D is unclear. Germline-derived CDR1 and CDR2 are SEHNR and FQNEAQ (reference sequence). Trimming removed 1 base at V and 0 bases at J, with 6 bases between. This CDR3 has 14 amino acids.